The 27 T cell receptor beta chains presented below share a single source sample, sequenced in a study of blood T cell repertoires in COVID-19. Produced via immunoSEQ multiplex PCR; TCRdb's table is partial and in-frame only. The profile shows 150,000 to 200,000 clones, around 80% of them singletons. The specimen sequenced was PBMCs or T cells enriched from blood (not recorded which). Receptor source: a man between 65 and 85 years old who had been exposed to COVID-19.

This sequence joins TRBV2 and TRBJ2-1, with 13 bases that match TRBD2. V shed 6 bases and J 9 bases; nucleotides not matched to a gene: 8. This CDR3 contains 15 residues. The germline CDR1 and CDR2 sequences are SNHLY and FYNNEI. The CDR3 loop is CASRPGLAGWGEQFF. In nucleotides, the CDR3 is TGTGCCAGCAGGCCGGGACTAGCGGGATGGGGTGAGCAGTTCTTC.

CDR3 sequence reads: CASSFGLPSYEQYF. As DNA, the CDR3 is TGTGCCAGCAGCTTTGGACTGCCCTCCTACGAGCAGTACTTC. The chain is built from TRBV7-2 and TRBJ2-7; TRBD2 is a possible D gene (5 bases). CDR1 is SGHTA and CDR2 is FQGNSA in the germline V gene. The CDR3 contains 14 residues. V lost 3 bases, J lost 0 bases, and 9 bases lay in between.

Of note for this clone: Other nucleotide sequences in the sample specify the same CDR3. This CDR3 reads CASSLTSGGYNEQFF. CDR3 sequence (DNA): TGTGCCAGCTCTCTGACTAGCGGGGGCTACAATGAGCAGTTCTTC. V is TRBV7-2 and J is TRBJ2-1; 12 bases line up with TRBD2. This CDR3 is 15 amino acids long. After removal of 8 bases from V and 3 bases from J, the junction contained 5 bases not matched to a gene. Germline CDR1 SGHTA, CDR2 FQGNSA.

The chain combines TRBV7-2 with TRBJ1-2, with 9 bases aligning to TRBD1. This CDR3 spans 14 amino acids. CDR1 and CDR2 (germline): SGHTA, FQGNSA. Unmatched junction bases numbered 1, after V lost 1 base and J lost 4 bases. CDR3 nucleotides: TGTGCCAGCAGCTTAGGGGGACAGGGCTATGGCTACACCTTC. This sequence encodes CASSLGGQGYGYTF. The full variable domain, in which reference TRBV7-2 and TRBJ1-2 provide the parts outside the CDR3, is GAGVSQSPSNKVTEKGKDVELRCDPISGHTALYWYRQSLGQGLEFLIYFQGNSAPDKSGLPSDRFSAERTGGSVSTLTIQRTQQEDSAVYLCASSLGGQGYGYTFGSGTRLTVV.

The chain joins TRBV6-6 to TRBJ2-5; 9 nucleotides match TRBD1. Germline lookup yields CDR1 MNHNY and CDR2 SVGAGI (reference sequence). V lost 6 bases to trimming and J lost 2 bases; unmatched junction nucleotides: 4. The CDR3 length is 14 residues. The CDR3 DNA is TGTGCCAGCAGACTGGACAGGGGACAAGAGACCCAGTACTTC. As protein: CASRLDRGQETQYF.

The chain links TRBV5-1 to TRBJ2-5; 10 bases map to TRBD1. Germline loops: CDR1 SGHRS, CDR2 YFSETQ. The J segment lost 4 bases and the V segment lost 4 bases, leaving 7 bases of the junction unmatched. The CDR3 is made up of 15 amino acids. CDR3 DNA: TGCGCCAGCAGCCCGGGACAGGGGCCTATAGAGACCCAGTACTTC. It specifies CASSPGQGPIETQYF.

The V and J genes are TRBV5-6 and TRBJ2-7; maybe TRBD1 (5 bases). Trimming left V 3 bases short and J 3 bases short, with 19 bases between. The CDR3 consists of 16 residues. Germline V gene lookup returns CDR1 SGHDT and CDR2 YYEEEE. CDR3 sequence: CASSSADRRAHYEQYF. For the CDR3, the DNA is TGTGCCAGCAGCTCGGCGGACCGCAGGGCCCACTACGAGCAGTACTTC. Full variable domain (outside the CDR3, taken from reference TRBV5-6 and TRBJ2-7): DAGVTQSPTHLIKTRGQQVTLRCSPKSGHDTVSWYQQALGQGPQFIFQYYEEEERQRGNFPDRFSGHQFPNYSSELNVNALLLGDSALYLCASSSADRRAHYEQYFGPGTRLTVT.

This chain connects TRBV28 to TRBJ1-4; TRBD1 agrees at 10 bases. Germline values: CDR1 MDHEN, CDR2 SYDVKM. The CDR3 is 14 residues long. The J segment lost 7 bases and the V segment lost 10 bases, leaving 9 bases of the junction unmatched. The CDR3: CATQQRTGGEKLFF. CDR3 nucleotides: TGTGCCACTCAACAAAGGACAGGGGGTGAAAAACTGTTTTTT.

The rearrangement uses TRBV29-1 and TRBJ1-1; D is possibly TRBD1 (6 bases). In germline, CDR1 is SQVTM, CDR2 ANQGSEA. There are 13 residues in the CDR3. V lost 6 bases and J 3 bases, leaving 14 bases between the germline ends. This chain's CDR3 is CSVADRAYTEAFF. CDR3 in DNA: TGCAGCGTCGCGGACAGAGCCTACACTGAAGCTTTCTTT.

The chain recombines TRBV27 with TRBJ2-1, with TRBD2 matching 10 bases. CDR3 length equals 15 residues. Unmatched junction bases numbered 7, after V lost 6 bases and J lost 5 bases. The germline CDR1 and CDR2 sequences are MNHEY and SMNVEV (reference sequence). DNA of the CDR3: TGTGCCAGCAGCTACACTAGCGGGACTAACAATGAGCAGTTCTTC. The encoded protein is CASSYTSGTNNEQFF.

The V call is TRBV28, the J call TRBJ2-3; 12 bases are a match to TRBD2. The CDR3 has 15 amino acids. Per the germline V gene, CDR1 is MDHEN and CDR2 is SYDVKM. Trimming at V came to 5 bases and at J to 7 bases, leaving 7 bases not matched to a gene. The CDR3 here is CASSMTSGSLYTQYF. The CDR3 DNA is TGTGCCAGCAGTATGACTAGCGGGAGTCTCTATACGCAGTATTTT.

The chain links TRBV9 to TRBJ1-3, with 7 nucleotides matching TRBD1. V was clipped by 3 bases and J by 2 bases; unmatched bases: 11. From germline, CDR1 is SGDLS and CDR2 YYNGEE. There are 17 residues in the CDR3. The CDR3 protein is CASSARGRPGAGNTIYF. The CDR3 nucleotides are TGTGCCAGCAGCGCAAGGGGGCGGCCAGGGGCTGGAAACACCATATATTTT.

This clone was seen only once. The chain carries TRBV24-1 and TRBJ2-1; perhaps TRBD2 as D (6 bases). The CDR3 totals 16 residues. CDR1 is KGHDR and CDR2 is SFDVKD in the germline V gene. Trimming took off 3 bases at V and 0 bases at J, with 11 bases between the two ends. The chain's CDR3 is CATSDIGGSSYNEQFF. The CDR3, as DNA: TGTGCCACCAGTGATATTGGGGGGAGCTCCTACAATGAGCAGTTCTTC.

J is TRBJ1-1 and V is TRBV2; D may be TRBD1 (6 bases). This CDR3 has 15 residues. Between the trimmed V and J ends, which lost 6 bases and 1 base, there was a span of 15 bases. CDR1 is SNHLY, CDR2 FYNNEI, per germline. The CDR3 coding sequence is TGTGCCAGCAGGGCGGCAGGGGTCAGGAACACTGAAGCTTTCTTT. Translated: CASRAAGVRNTEAFF.

The rearrangement links TRBV9 to TRBJ1-6; the match to TRBD1 covers 7 bases. Germline CDR1 and CDR2: SGDLS and YYNGEE. The V segment lost 3 bases and the J segment 7 bases; nucleotides outside the gene matches: 7. The CDR3 contains 15 residues. The CDR3 DNA follows: TGTGCCAGCAGCGCCGAGACAGGGAAAAATTCACCCCTCCACTTT. It encodes CASSAETGKNSPLHF.

The gene calls are TRBV7-8 and TRBJ1-2, with 10 bases identical to TRBD1. V trimming: 4 bases; J trimming: 7 bases; junction bases outside the gene matches: 6. Germline V lookup: CDR1 SGHVS, CDR2 FQNEAQ. The CDR3 sequence is 14 residues long. CDR3: CASSSLRQGAGYTF. CDR3 nucleotides: TGTGCCAGCAGCTCCCTGCGACAGGGGGCTGGCTACACCTTC.

This chain links TRBV9 with TRBJ2-2, with 7 bases fitting TRBD2. The CDR3 has 16 residues. After removal of 0 bases from V and 1 base from J, the junction contained 3 bases not matched to a gene. Germline V CDR1 and CDR2: SGDLS, YYNGEE. This CDR3 reads CASSVDGTKNTGELFF. The CDR3 nucleotides are TGTGCCAGCAGCGTAGACGGGACTAAGAACACCGGGGAGCTGTTTTTT.

In its sample, this clone was seen a few times. V gene TRBV11-2 combines with J gene TRBJ2-2, with TRBD1 matching 7 bases. J gave up 5 bases and V 1 base, and 7 bases lay outside the gene matches. Germline CDR1 is SGHAT and CDR2 is FQNNGV. The CDR3 runs 16 residues. The CDR3 reads CASSLVSVRGTGELFF. CDR3 nucleotides: TGTGCCAGCAGCTTAGTAAGCGTCAGGGGGACCGGGGAGCTGTTTTTT.

This clone was observed at least ten times. The rearrangement links TRBV25-1 to TRBJ2-7; D is possibly TRBD1 (6 bases). V dropped 5 bases and J dropped 1 base, with 12 bases sitting between them. CDR1 and CDR2 (germline): MGHDK, SYGVNS. The CDR3 covers 14 residues. CDR3 in amino acids: CASSSGVFSYEQYF. Here the CDR3 DNA reads TGTGCCAGCAGTTCAGGGGTCTTTTCCTACGAGCAGTACTTC.

V gene TRBV24-1 combines with J gene TRBJ1-5; D gene ambiguous. This CDR3 comprises 13 residues. The germline gives CDR1 KGHDR, CDR2 SFDVKD. Trimming pared 6 bases from V and 4 bases from J, leaving 9 bases between. The CDR3 DNA is TGTGCCACCAGTCGTCAGGAAAATCAGCCCCAGCATTTT. It encodes CATSRQENQPQHF.

The chain uses TRBV30 and TRBJ2-7; D is uncertain. Germline V gene data show CDR1 as GTSNPN and CDR2 as SVGIG (reference sequence). V lost 5 bases and J 0 bases, leaving 11 bases between the germline ends. The CDR3 spans 13 residues. For the CDR3, the DNA is TGTGCCTGGGCTCACCAGTACTCCTACGAGCAGTACTTC. It translates to CAWAHQYSYEQYF. The whole variable domain, remainder taken from reference TRBV30 and TRBJ2-7, is SQTIHQWPATLVQPVGSPLSLECTVEGTSNPNLYWYRQAAGRGLQLLFYSVGIGQISSEVPQNLSASRPQDRQFILSSKKLLLSDSGFYLCAWAHQYSYEQYFGPGTRLTVT.

This clone came up a few times. The chain employs TRBV28 and TRBJ2-5; the match to TRBD1 covers 11 bases. The CDR3 runs to 15 residues. CDR1 MDHEN and CDR2 SYDVKM come from the germline V gene. The ends lost 6 bases at V and 1 base at J; junction bases unmatched: 4. DNA of the CDR3: TGTGCCAGCAGCCGCGGGACAGGGGGCCAAGAGACCCAGTACTTC. Translated, it gives CASSRGTGGQETQYF.

CDR3 sequence: CASSHSGTGNTEAFF. CDR3 nucleotide sequence: TGTGCCAGCAGCCACTCCGGGACAGGAAACACTGAAGCTTTCTTT. V usage is TRBV5-6 and J usage is TRBJ1-1; 8 nucleotides match TRBD1. With 4 bases clipped from V and 2 bases from J, the junction kept 7 bases outside the gene matches. Germline-derived CDR1 and CDR2 are SGHDT and YYEEEE. The CDR3 has 15 amino acids.

V and J are TRBV19 and TRBJ1-2; D remains ambiguous. Germline lookup yields CDR1 LNHDA and CDR2 SQIVND (reference sequence). The CDR3 contains 15 residues. Trimming pared 6 bases from V and 1 base from J, leaving 15 bases between. CDR3 region: CASSPNSAGNYGYTF. CDR3 DNA: TGTGCCAGTAGCCCTAACTCGGCAGGTAACTATGGCTACACCTTC.

This clone was observed a handful of times. The rearrangement joins TRBV6-6 to TRBJ2-1, with 10 bases aligning to TRBD2. The CDR3 is made up of 15 amino acids. V gave up 6 bases and J gave up 7 bases; unmatched junction bases: 9. Germline V gene lookup returns CDR1 MNHNY and CDR2 SVGAGI (reference sequence). The CDR3 coding sequence is TGTGCCAGCAGGGAGGCTAGCGGGAGATCAAATGAGCAGTTCTTC. Protein product: CASREASGRSNEQFF.

This rearrangement joins TRBV7-9 to TRBJ2-1; TRBD2 matches 8 bases. Per the germline V gene, CDR1 is SEHNR and CDR2 is FQNEAQ (reference sequence). The CDR3 runs to 16 residues. V shed 6 bases, J shed 5 bases, and the junction held 12 bases outside the gene matches. As DNA, the CDR3 is TGTGCCAGCAGTTTTCGCCCGGGAGGGGTGGACAATGAGCAGTTCTTC. It specifies CASSFRPGGVDNEQFF.

The chain recombines TRBV5-4 with TRBJ2-2, with 11 positions matching TRBD2. Germline CDR1 and CDR2: SGHNT and YYREEE (reference sequence). J gave up 0 bases and V 2 bases, and 3 bases lay outside the gene matches. The CDR3 contains 17 residues. CDR3 protein: CASSFTSGGSNTGELFF. The CDR3 nucleotides read TGTGCCAGCAGCTTTACTAGCGGGGGATCGAACACCGGGGAGCTGTTTTTT.